The clone carrying this T cell receptor beta chain turned up a few times. Per germline, CDR1 MNHNS and CDR2 SASEGT. The length of the CDR3 is 14 residues. V was trimmed by 5 bases and J by 3 bases, leaving 8 bases between them. There were TCR beta CDR3 regions amplified from RNA transcripts. TCR CDR3 regions were first amplified by RT-PCR with HTBI primers. TCRdb recomputed calls from the multiplex PCR reads with MiXCR, one row per CDR3 protein. The sample has over 350,000 distinct CDR3 sequences, over 12% seen once; the top ten hold about 13%. The sample belongs to a study of T cells in Graves' hyperthyroidism and ophthalmopathy.

This receptor was taken from a man younger than 35 with Graves' ophthalmopathy. This chain joins TRBV6-1 and TRBJ1-6, with unresolved D. Source material: blood. The CDR3 DNA follows: TGTGCCAGCAGTATGGACGGCTATAATTCACCCCTCCACTTT. Its translation: CASSMDGYNSPLHF.